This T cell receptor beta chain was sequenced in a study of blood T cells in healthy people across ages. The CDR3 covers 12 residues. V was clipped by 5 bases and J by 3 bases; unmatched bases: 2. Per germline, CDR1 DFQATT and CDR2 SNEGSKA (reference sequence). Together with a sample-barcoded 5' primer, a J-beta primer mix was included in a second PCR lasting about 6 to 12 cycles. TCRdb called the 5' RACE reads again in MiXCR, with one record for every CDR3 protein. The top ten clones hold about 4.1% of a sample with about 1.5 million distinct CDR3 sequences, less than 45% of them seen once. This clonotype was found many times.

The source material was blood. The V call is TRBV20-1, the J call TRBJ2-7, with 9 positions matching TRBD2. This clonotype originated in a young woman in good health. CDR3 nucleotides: TGCAGTGCTGGAGCGGGAGGCTACGAGCAGTACTTC. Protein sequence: CSAGAGGYEQYF.